The rows below give T cell receptor beta chains drawn from one sample of a study of regulatory T cells in long-lasting Graves disease. TCRdb recomputed calls from the multiplex PCR reads with MiXCR, one row per CDR3 protein. The sample comprises about 240,000 distinct CDR3 sequences, 20% to 25% of which are singletons, and 11% to 15% rests with the top ten. The starting material was peripheral blood mononuclear cells (PBMCs), obtained at new diagnosis, from a patient treated with antithyroid drugs. The receptor set was obtained from a female donor with Graves disease. The CDR3 runs from the conserved cysteine through the conserved F or W. The D gene is left open where the match is weak. Clone size appears in some rows only: once, few, many, or a class for an expanded clone.

d_call cdr3_length clone_size j_call v_call cdr3_aa cdr3_nt
- 15 - TRBJ1-2 TRBV3-1 CASRRSGRNFYGYTF TGTGCCAGCAGACGCAGTGGTCGGAACTTCTATGGCTACACCTTC
TRBD1 13 many TRBJ2-3 TRBV20-1 CSALDRAPDTQYF TGCAGTGCACTCGACAGGGCCCCCGATACGCAGTATTTT
TRBD1 14 few TRBJ1-5 TRBV12-3/TRBV12-4 CASSSGGGGQPQHF TGTGCCAGCAGTTCAGGGGGCGGAGGTCAGCCCCAGCATTTT
TRBD2 15 once TRBJ2-2 TRBV7-8 CASSFSGFGTGELFF TGTGCCAGCAGCTTTAGCGGGTTTGGGACCGGGGAGCTGTTTTTT
- 14 many TRBJ1-5 TRBV20-1 CSARPAESRWPQHF TGCAGTGCTAGGCCCGCGGAATCTCGATGGCCCCAGCATTTT
- 11 many TRBJ1-1 TRBV29-1 CSSTKFTEAFF TGCAGCTCTACGAAGTTCACTGAAGCTTTCTTT
- 15 - TRBJ2-7 TRBV20-1 CSARDLWGNVNEQYF TGCAGTGCTAGAGATCTTTGGGGGAACGTCAACGAGCAGTACTTC
- 15 few TRBJ1-4 TRBV24-1 CATSDPGRAGEKLFF TGTGCCACCAGTGATCCGGGACGGGCTGGTGAAAAACTGTTTTTT
TRBD1 16 many TRBJ1-5 TRBV6-2/TRBV6-3 CASSYSSQGSNQPQHF TGTGCCAGCAGTTACTCCTCACAGGGGAGCAATCAGCCCCAGCATTTT
TRBD2 15 many TRBJ2-6 TRBV6-1 CASWGGTAGANVLTF TGTGCCAGCTGGGGGGGGACGGCGGGGGCCAACGTCCTGACTTTC
- 14 many TRBJ2-1 TRBV25-1 CASKLGGDSNEQFF TGTGCCAGCAAATTAGGGGGGGACAGCAATGAGCAGTTCTTC
- 13 many TRBJ1-1 TRBV19 CASTRTTNTEAFF TGTGCCAGTACCCGGACAACGAACACTGAAGCTTTCTTT
TRBD1 16 many TRBJ1-1 TRBV28 CASSLGPGTGNTEAFF TGTGCCAGCAGCCTTGGTCCCGGGACAGGGAACACTGAAGCTTTCTTT
- 15 many TRBJ1-1 TRBV14 CASSQVGLVNTEAFF TGTGCCAGCAGCCAAGTTGGGCTGGTGAACACTGAAGCTTTCTTT
- 18 - TRBJ2-7 TRBV7-2 CASSLTLRGGKRAYEQYF TGTGCCAGCAGCTTAACCTTACGTGGGGGGAAGAGGGCCTACGAGCAGTACTTC
- 13 many TRBJ1-2 TRBV12-3/TRBV12-4 CASSFDRTDGYTF TGTGCCAGCAGTTTCGACCGGACGGACGGCTACACCTTC
- 14 many TRBJ2-5 TRBV11-2 CASSSRGGLQTQYF TGTGCCAGCAGTTCGCGAGGGGGGTTACAGACCCAGTACTTC
- 13 many TRBJ1-4 TRBV7-3 CASSLSPSEKLFF TGTGCCAGCAGCTTATCGCCAAGTGAAAAACTGTTTTTT
TRBD1 16 many TRBJ2-2 TRBV9 CASSYSDRGFPGELFF TGTGCCAGCAGCTATTCGGACAGGGGTTTTCCCGGGGAGCTGTTTTTT
- 15 many TRBJ1-1 TRBV19 CASSKQGSENTEAFF TGTGCCAGTAGTAAACAGGGTTCGGAGAACACTGAAGCTTTCTTT